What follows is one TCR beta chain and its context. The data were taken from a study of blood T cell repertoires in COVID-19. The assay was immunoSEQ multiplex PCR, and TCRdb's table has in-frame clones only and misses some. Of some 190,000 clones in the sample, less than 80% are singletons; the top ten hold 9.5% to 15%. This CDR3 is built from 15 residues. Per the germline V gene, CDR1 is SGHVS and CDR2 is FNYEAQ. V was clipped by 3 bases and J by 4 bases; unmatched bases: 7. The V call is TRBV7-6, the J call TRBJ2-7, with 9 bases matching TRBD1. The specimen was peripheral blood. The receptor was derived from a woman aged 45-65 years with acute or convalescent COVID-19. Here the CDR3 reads CASSLGTGTPYEQYF. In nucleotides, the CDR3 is TGTGCCAGCAGCTTGGGGACAGGGACCCCTTACGAGCAGTACTTC.